Listed below are T cell receptor beta chains from one sample, sequenced in a study of cytomegalovirus exposure and HLA in healthy donors. Repertoires were generated with immunoSEQ multiplex PCR, while TCRdb's copy carries only in-frame clones and drops some. The table has 95,000 to 150,000 clones, around 82% seen once. Sequenced input: PBMCs. The receptor set was obtained from a female donor in good health and CMV-seronegative. The CDR3 runs from the conserved cysteine through the conserved F or W. The D gene is left open where the match is weak. The size entry is marked missing in some rows and otherwise reads once, few, many or a size class.

d_call,v_call,j_call,clone_size,cdr3_nt,cdr3_aa
TRBD1,TRBV2,TRBJ2-1,.,TGTGCCAGCAGTGAAGCGCGAAGGGGGCGCTCCTACAATGAGCAGTTCTTC,CASSEARRGRSYNEQFF
TRBD2,TRBV15,TRBJ2-3,.,TGTGCCACCAGCAGAGATCTCGGGACTAGCGGCACAGATACGCAGTATTTT,CATSRDLGTSGTDTQYF
TRBD2,TRBV4-1,TRBJ2-5,.,TGCGCCAGCAGCCCGCCAGGGACTAGGGCGGAGACCCAGTACTTC,CASSPPGTRAETQYF
TRBD2,TRBV5-4,TRBJ2-2,.,TGTGCCAGCAGCCCAGCGGGAGGAGCGAACACCGGGGAGCTGTTTTTT,CASSPAGGANTGELFF
TRBD2,TRBV7-6,TRBJ2-6,.,TGTGCCAGCAGCGCGGGACTAAGCTCTGGGGCCAACGTCCTGACTTTC,CASSAGLSSGANVLTF
.,TRBV5-6,TRBJ1-1,.,TGTGCCAGCAGCTCGCCGGGGGGGAAAGCTTTCTTT,CASSSPGGKAFF
TRBD1,TRBV5-5,TRBJ2-7,once,TGTGCCAGCAGCTTGACAGGGGTGGAGCAGTACTTC,CASSLTGVEQYF
.,TRBV27,TRBJ2-7,.,TGTGCCAGCAGTTTATTCTCGGGAGACTACGAGCAGTACTTC,CASSLFSGDYEQYF
TRBD1,TRBV4-1,TRBJ1-4,.,TGCGCCAGCGGCAGGGGGCTGAATGAAAAACTGTTTTTT,CASGRGLNEKLFF
.,TRBV5-1,TRBJ1-1,.,TGCGCCAGCAGCTCGGGATTCGGAGGGGTAACTGAAGCTTTCTTT,CASSSGFGGVTEAFF
TRBD1,TRBV9,TRBJ2-5,.,TGTGCCACCAAGCGTGGGTACCTGGACAGGCACCAAGAGACCCAGTACTTC,CATKRGYLDRHQETQYF
.,TRBV11-2,TRBJ1-6,.,TGTGCCAGCAGCTTAAGCAGGACAAATTCACCCCTCCACTTT,CASSLSRTNSPLHF
.,TRBV4-1,TRBJ2-1,.,TGCGCCAGCAGCCAAGATGTCGCACTCCGATACAATGAGCAGTTCTTC,CASSQDVALRYNEQFF
TRBD1,TRBV2,TRBJ2-1,.,TGTGCCAGCAGTGAGGGGAGACAGGGGAAAAAGCAGTTCTTC,CASSEGRQGKKQFF
.,TRBV25-1,TRBJ2-7,.,TGTGCCAGCCTCCCGAACACCGGGACTGGCCCTCTGGAGCAGTACTTC,CASLPNTGTGPLEQYF
.,TRBV4-2,TRBJ1-3,.,TGTGCCAGCAGCCACCGGCAGACAGGCACTTCTGGAAACACCATATATTTT,CASSHRQTGTSGNTIYF
.,TRBV5-1,TRBJ2-7,.,TGCGCCAGCAGCTGGGCTGGGCAGTTCGACGAGCAGTACTTC,CASSWAGQFDEQYF
.,TRBV18,TRBJ2-1,.,TGTGCCAGCTCACCTGGCGGAGGCTCCTACAATGAGCAGTTCTTC,CASSPGGGSYNEQFF
.,TRBV18,TRBJ2-3,once,TGTGCCACCCGGGAGTTAGGGGGCACAGATACGCAGTATTTT,CATRELGGTDTQYF
.,TRBV6-6,TRBJ1-2,.,TGTGCCAGCAGTGGGACCGGGGGGGACTATGGCTACACCTTC,CASSGTGGDYGYTF
.,TRBV7-3,TRBJ2-1,.,TGTGCCAGCAGCTCTAGGGCGGGGGCCTCCTACAATGAGCAGTTCTTC,CASSSRAGASYNEQFF